The rows below give T cell receptor beta chains drawn from one sample of a study of blood T cell repertoires in COVID-19. The assay was immunoSEQ multiplex PCR, and TCRdb's table has in-frame clones only and misses some. The sample consists of 180,000 or so clones, roughly 89% of them appearing once. The sequencing input was peripheral blood. The receptors shown here come from a man between 50 and 59 years old with acute or convalescent COVID-19. CDR3s include the opening cysteine and the closing phenylalanine or tryptophan.

length: 18; J: TRBJ2-6; V: TRBV10-3; CDR3: CAISVIRTTSSGANVLTF
length: 15; J: TRBJ2-1; V: TRBV19; CDR3: CASSLTGVSYNEQFF
length: 16; J: TRBJ2-7; V: TRBV11-2; CDR3: CASSSGATGTYVEQYF
length: 17; J: TRBJ1-3; V: TRBV6-6; CDR3: CASSLHRTGRSGNTIYF
length: 16; J: TRBJ2-1; V: TRBV10-3; CDR3: CAIRGTSGRGYNEQFF
length: 15; J: TRBJ2-1; V: TRBV7-9; CDR3: CASSSSSGHYNEQFF
length: 16; J: TRBJ2-1; V: TRBV5-8; CDR3: CASSLRGLALYNEQFF
length: 16; J: TRBJ1-1; V: TRBV7-8; CDR3: CASSLASSGGVTEAFF
length: 17; J: TRBJ1-3; V: TRBV19; CDR3: CASSSFPLSHSGNTIYF
length: 11; J: TRBJ2-3; V: TRBV6-5; CDR3: CASGTVATQYF
length: 16; J: TRBJ1-6; V: TRBV27; CDR3: CASSFRDRGYNSPLHF
length: 16; J: TRBJ1-1; V: TRBV4-3; CDR3: CASSWGGDRLGAEAFF
length: 12; J: TRBJ1-1; V: TRBV6-6; CDR3: CASSDRAAEAFF
length: 16; J: TRBJ2-7; V: TRBV11-2; CDR3: CASSPAGTSGTYEQYF
length: 14; J: TRBJ2-3; V: TRBV9; CDR3: CASSVGGGADTQYF
length: 15; J: TRBJ2-1; V: TRBV4-3; CDR3: CASSHGTSGGNEQFF
length: 15; J: TRBJ2-5; V: TRBV6-5; CDR3: CASTEGRGAGETQYF
length: 19; J: TRBJ2-1; V: TRBV9; CDR3: CASSVRDPRGGDDHNEQFF
length: 14; J: TRBJ1-1; V: TRBV6-5; CDR3: CASSLRRGGTEAFF
length: 14; J: TRBJ2-1; V: TRBV11-2; CDR3: CASSPWTSRNEQFF
length: 14; J: TRBJ2-5; V: TRBV7-2; CDR3: CASSYSTGEETQYF
length: 17; J: TRBJ1-2; V: TRBV4-2; CDR3: CASSQEWSGSGGYGYTF
length: 16; J: TRBJ1-1; V: TRBV6-2/TRBV6-3; CDR3: CASSFRQGHMNTEAFF
length: 15; J: TRBJ2-3; V: TRBV7-2; CDR3: CASSLSLQGIDTQYF
length: 15; J: TRBJ2-5; V: TRBV6-2/TRBV6-3; CDR3: CASSYPQGSEETQYF
length: 16; J: TRBJ2-3; V: TRBV4-2; CDR3: CASSQDSVLAADTQYF
length: 17; J: TRBJ2-7; V: TRBV21-1; CDR3: CASSKGPGRTGDYEQYF
length: 15; J: TRBJ2-7; V: TRBV9; CDR3: CASSVEGSGAYEQYF
length: 16; J: TRBJ1-5; V: TRBV28; CDR3: CASSFLGWGRGQPQHF
length: 14; J: TRBJ1-1; V: TRBV5-1; CDR3: CASSQGRVNTEAFF
length: 15; J: TRBJ1-4; V: TRBV4-1; CDR3: CASSLTQATNEKLFF
length: 15; J: TRBJ2-1; V: TRBV11-2; CDR3: CASSLSGDSYNEQFF
length: 13; J: TRBJ1-6; V: TRBV6-1; CDR3: CASTDRDGSPLHF
length: 16; J: TRBJ2-3; V: TRBV5-4; CDR3: CASSPTTGASTDTQYF
length: 16; J: TRBJ2-1; V: TRBV24-1; CDR3: CATSDLIGGRANEQFF
length: 14; J: TRBJ2-1; V: TRBV6-5; CDR3: CASPLAGGPNEQFF
length: 15; J: TRBJ2-1; V: TRBV2; CDR3: CASRAGTGFYNEQFF
length: 14; J: TRBJ2-7; V: TRBV29-1; CDR3: CSVRGTGSSYEQYF
length: 14; J: TRBJ1-5; V: TRBV6-6; CDR3: CASSTASGGQPQHF
length: 17; J: TRBJ1-3; V: TRBV12-5; CDR3: CASGLVLDSISGNTIYF
length: 15; J: TRBJ2-1; V: TRBV4-2; CDR3: CASQAIGSSYNEQFF
length: 15; J: TRBJ1-5; V: TRBV18; CDR3: CASSPGTGSNQPQHF
length: 16; J: TRBJ1-2; V: TRBV28; CDR3: CASSLPSSDRGVGYTF
length: 14; J: TRBJ2-3; V: TRBV29-1; CDR3: CSVPRGPARDTQYF
length: 15; J: TRBJ1-3; V: TRBV10-3; CDR3: CAISGQGATGNTIYF
length: 15; J: TRBJ1-5; V: TRBV28; CDR3: CASSRQGLDNQPQHF
length: 18; J: TRBJ2-2; V: TRBV4-1; CDR3: CASSQDRTSGGYTGELFF
length: 15; J: TRBJ1-5; V: TRBV18; CDR3: CASSPPGVSNQPQHF
length: 16; J: TRBJ2-1; V: TRBV4-2; CDR3: CASSRGERGAYNEQFF